This T cell receptor beta chain came from a study of cytotoxic CD8 clonotypes in ibrutinib-treated CLL. The wider study: Patients: some eleven relapsed/refractory, about 14 treatment-naive, about 18 IGHV unmutated. Response was recorded as partial in 24 patients and complete in 2; at median about 6 years, approximately 15 remained remitted and about twelve had progressed. General study results and limits: Contraction or stability on treatment characterized the public clonotypes, which were uncommon.

The V gene's germline CDR1 is LNHNV and CDR2 YYDKDF (reference sequence). The CDR3 sequence is 15 residues long. The junction had 3 bases not matched to a gene; V was cut back by 2 bases and J by 3 bases. Concerning this clone: The antigen remains undetermined.

Deep sequencing aimed at 1 in 200,000 to 1 in 1 million T cells' resolution. Some clones are missing from TCRdb's copy, which holds only in-frame ones; the method was immunoSEQ multiplex PCR. This table holds approximately 350,000 clones, 67% found once. This chain connects TRBV15 to TRBJ2-7, with 11 bases fitting TRBD2. The source was PBMCs, collected after 36 months of ibrutinib treatment. This TCR was recovered from a human donor with chronic lymphocytic leukemia. The CDR3 is CATSRLAGGLYEQYF. DNA of the CDR3: TGTGCCACCAGCAGACTAGCGGGGGGTCTCTACGAGCAGTACTTC.